This T cell receptor beta chain stems from a study of T cells in localized non-small cell lung cancer. Study-wide results and limits: Greater blood T cell density accompanied longer overall survival. Heterogeneity cannot be ruled out, as sequencing used one tumor region only.

Germline V gene data show CDR1 as MDHEN and CDR2 as SYDVKM. V shed 8 bases and J shed 1 base, with 11 bases lying between them. The CDR3 contains 13 residues. Clones were sequenced by immunoSEQ multiplex PCR, and TCRdb holds only the in-frame ones, with some missing. The sample includes fewer than 12,000 clones, about 80% of them seen just once. On this clone itself: Its antigen is not identified.

The receptor's source is a male donor at least 60 years old with stage I lung adenocarcinoma. The material was peripheral blood, obtained before any cancer treatment. The V and J genes are TRBV28 and TRBJ1-1; a possible D gene is TRBD1 (6 bases). The CDR3 here is CASGLQGNTEAFF. As DNA, the CDR3 is TGTGCCAGCGGACTACAGGGGAACACTGAAGCTTTCTTT.